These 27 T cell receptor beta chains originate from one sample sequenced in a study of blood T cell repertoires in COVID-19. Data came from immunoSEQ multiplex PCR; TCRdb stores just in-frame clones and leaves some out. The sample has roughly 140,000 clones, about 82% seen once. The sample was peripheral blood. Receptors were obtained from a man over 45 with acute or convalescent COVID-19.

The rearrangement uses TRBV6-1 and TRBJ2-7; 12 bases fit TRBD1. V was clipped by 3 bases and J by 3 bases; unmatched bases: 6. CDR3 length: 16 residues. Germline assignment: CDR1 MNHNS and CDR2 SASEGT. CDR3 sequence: CASSDFGTGGGYEQYF. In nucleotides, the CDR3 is TGTGCCAGCAGTGATTTCGGGACAGGGGGCGGCTACGAGCAGTACTTC.

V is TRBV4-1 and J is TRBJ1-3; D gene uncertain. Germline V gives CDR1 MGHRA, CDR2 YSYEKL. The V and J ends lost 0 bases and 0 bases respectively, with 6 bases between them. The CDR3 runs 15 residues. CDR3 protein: CASSQDVVSGNTIYF. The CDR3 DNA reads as TGCGCCAGCAGCCAAGATGTAGTCTCTGGAAACACCATATATTTT.

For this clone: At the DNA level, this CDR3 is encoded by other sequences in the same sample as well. CDR3 sequence: CASSVRGNTEAFF. The CDR3 DNA reads TGTGCCAGCAGTGTTAGGGGGAACACTGAAGCTTTCTTT. This chain uses TRBV2 with TRBJ1-1; possibly TRBD1 for D (5 bases). V shed 4 bases and J shed 1 base, with 7 bases lying between them. This CDR3 comprises 13 residues. CDR1 and CDR2 from the germline V gene are SNHLY and FYNNEI.

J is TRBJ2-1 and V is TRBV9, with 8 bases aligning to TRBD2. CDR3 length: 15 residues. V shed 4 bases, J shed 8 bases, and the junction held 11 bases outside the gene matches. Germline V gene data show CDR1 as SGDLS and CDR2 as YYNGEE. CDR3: CASSPLGTRGYEQFF. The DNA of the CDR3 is TGTGCCAGCAGCCCCCTTGGGACTAGGGGCTATGAGCAGTTCTTC.

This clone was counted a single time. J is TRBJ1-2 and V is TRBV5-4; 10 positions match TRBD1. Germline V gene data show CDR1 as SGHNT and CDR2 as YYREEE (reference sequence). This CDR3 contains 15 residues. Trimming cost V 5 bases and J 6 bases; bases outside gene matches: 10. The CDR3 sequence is CASREGQGRPDGYTF. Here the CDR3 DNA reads TGTGCCAGCAGGGAGGGACAGGGGCGACCCGATGGCTACACCTTC.

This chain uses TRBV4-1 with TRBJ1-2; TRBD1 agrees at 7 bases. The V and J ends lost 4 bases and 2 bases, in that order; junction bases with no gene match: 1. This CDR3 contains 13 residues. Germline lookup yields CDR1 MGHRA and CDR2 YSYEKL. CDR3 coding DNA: TGCGCCAGCAGCCCGGGACAGAACTATGGCTACACCTTC. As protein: CASSPGQNYGYTF.

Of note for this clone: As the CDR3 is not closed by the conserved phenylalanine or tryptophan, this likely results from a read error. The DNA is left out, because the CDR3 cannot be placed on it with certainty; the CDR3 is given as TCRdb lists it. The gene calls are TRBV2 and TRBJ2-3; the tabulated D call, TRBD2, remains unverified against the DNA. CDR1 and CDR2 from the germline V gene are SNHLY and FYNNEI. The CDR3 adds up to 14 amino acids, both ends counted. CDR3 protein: CASSEEARPRMGNV.

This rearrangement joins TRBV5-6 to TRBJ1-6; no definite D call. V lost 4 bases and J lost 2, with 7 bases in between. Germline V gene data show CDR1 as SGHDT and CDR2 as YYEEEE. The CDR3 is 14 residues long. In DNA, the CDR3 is TGTGCCAGCAGCCTGCGGGCCTATAATTCACCCCTCCACTTT. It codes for CASSLRAYNSPLHF.

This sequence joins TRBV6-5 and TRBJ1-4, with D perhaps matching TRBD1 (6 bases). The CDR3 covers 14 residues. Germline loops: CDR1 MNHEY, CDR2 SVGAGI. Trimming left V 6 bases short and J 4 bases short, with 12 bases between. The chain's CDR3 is CASRPGVVNEKLFF. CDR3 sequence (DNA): TGTGCCAGCAGACCAGGGGTTGTTAATGAAAAACTGTTTTTT.

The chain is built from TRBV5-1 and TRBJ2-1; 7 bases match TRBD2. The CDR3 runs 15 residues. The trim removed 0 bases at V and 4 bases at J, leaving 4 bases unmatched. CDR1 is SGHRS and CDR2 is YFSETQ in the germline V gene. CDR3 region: CASSLGLAAYNEQFF. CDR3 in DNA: TGCGCCAGCAGCTTGGGGCTAGCGGCATACAATGAGCAGTTCTTC. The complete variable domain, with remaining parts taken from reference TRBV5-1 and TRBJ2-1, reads KAGVTQTPRYLIKTRGQQVTLSCSPISGHRSVSWYQQTPGQGLQFLFEYFSETQRNKGNFPGRFSGRQFSNSRSEMNVSTLELGDSALYLCASSLGLAAYNEQFFGPGTRLTVL.

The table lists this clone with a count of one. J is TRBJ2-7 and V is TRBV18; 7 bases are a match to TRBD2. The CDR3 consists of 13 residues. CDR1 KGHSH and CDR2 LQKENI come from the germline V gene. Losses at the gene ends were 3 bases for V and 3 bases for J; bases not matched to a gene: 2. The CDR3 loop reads CASSPGDYYEQYF. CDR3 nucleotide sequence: TGTGCCAGCTCACCTGGGGACTACTACGAGCAGTACTTC.

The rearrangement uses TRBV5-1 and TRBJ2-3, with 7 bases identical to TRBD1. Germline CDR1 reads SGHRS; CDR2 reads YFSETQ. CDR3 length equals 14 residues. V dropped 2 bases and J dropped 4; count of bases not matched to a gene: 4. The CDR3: CASSFRQGPDTQYF. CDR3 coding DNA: TGCGCCAGCAGCTTCAGACAGGGCCCAGATACGCAGTATTTT.

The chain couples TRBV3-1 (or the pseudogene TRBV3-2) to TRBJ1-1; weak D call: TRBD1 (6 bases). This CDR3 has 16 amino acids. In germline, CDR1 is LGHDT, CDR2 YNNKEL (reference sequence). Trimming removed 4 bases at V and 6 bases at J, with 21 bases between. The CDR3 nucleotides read TGTGCCAGCAGCCCCCAGACCCACAGGGTAGTCTCTGAAGCTTTCTTT. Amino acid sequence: CASSPQTHRVVSEAFF.

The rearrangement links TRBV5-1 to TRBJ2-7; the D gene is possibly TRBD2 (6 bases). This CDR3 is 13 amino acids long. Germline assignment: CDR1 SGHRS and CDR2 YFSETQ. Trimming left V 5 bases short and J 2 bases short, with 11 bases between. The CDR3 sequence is CASRVGGTYEQYF. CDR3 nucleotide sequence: TGCGCCAGCAGGGTGGGGGGTACCTACGAGCAGTACTTC. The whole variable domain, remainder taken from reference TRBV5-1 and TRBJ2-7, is KAGVTQTPRYLIKTRGQQVTLSCSPISGHRSVSWYQQTPGQGLQFLFEYFSETQRNKGNFPGRFSGRQFSNSRSEMNVSTLELGDSALYLCASRVGGTYEQYFGPGTRLTVT.

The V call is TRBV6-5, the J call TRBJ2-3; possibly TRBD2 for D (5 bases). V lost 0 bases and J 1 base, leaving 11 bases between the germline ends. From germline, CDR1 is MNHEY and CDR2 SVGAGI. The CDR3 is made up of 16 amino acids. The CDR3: CASSYSVGKGTDTQYF. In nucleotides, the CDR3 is TGTGCCAGCAGTTACTCCGTCGGGAAGGGCACAGATACGCAGTATTTT.

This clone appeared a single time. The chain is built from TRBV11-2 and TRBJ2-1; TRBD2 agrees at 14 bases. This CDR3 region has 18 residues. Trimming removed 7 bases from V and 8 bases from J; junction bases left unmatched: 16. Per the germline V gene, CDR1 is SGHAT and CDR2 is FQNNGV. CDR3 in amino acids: CASTKLRLAGGIGHEQFF. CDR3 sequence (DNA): TGTGCCAGCACGAAGCTCCGACTAGCGGGGGGGATTGGGCATGAGCAGTTCTTC. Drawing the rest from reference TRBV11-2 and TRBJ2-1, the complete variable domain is EAGVAQSPRYKIIEKRQSVAFWCNPISGHATLYWYQQILGQGPKLLIQFQNNGVVDDSQLPKDRFSAERLKGVDSTLKIQPAKLEDSAVYLCASTKLRLAGGIGHEQFFGPGTRLTVL.

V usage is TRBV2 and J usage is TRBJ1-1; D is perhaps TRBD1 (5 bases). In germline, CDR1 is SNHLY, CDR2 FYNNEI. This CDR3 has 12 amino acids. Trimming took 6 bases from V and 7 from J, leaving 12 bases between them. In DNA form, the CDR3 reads TGTGCCAGCAGGAAACAGGAGTATGAAGCTTTCTTT. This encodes CASRKQEYEAFF.

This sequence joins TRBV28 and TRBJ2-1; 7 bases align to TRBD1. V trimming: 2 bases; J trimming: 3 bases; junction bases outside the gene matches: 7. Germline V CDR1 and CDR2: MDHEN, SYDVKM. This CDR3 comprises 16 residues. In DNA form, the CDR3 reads TGTGCCAGCAGTTTACCGACAGGGAGAAACTACAATGAGCAGTTCTTC. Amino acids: CASSLPTGRNYNEQFF.

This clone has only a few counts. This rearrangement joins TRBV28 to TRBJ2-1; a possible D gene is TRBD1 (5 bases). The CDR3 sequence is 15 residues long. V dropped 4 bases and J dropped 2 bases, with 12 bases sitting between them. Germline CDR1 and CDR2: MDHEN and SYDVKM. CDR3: CASSSLQVPYNEQFF. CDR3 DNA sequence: TGTGCCAGCAGTTCTTTACAGGTCCCCTACAATGAGCAGTTCTTC.

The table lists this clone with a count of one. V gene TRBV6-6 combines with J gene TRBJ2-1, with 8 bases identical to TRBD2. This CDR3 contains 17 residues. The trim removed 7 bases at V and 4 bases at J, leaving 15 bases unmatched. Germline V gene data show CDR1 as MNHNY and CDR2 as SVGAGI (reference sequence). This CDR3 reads CASTRGRSSGNYNEQFF. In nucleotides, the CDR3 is TGTGCCAGCACTCGAGGCCGAAGTAGCGGGAATTACAATGAGCAGTTCTTC.

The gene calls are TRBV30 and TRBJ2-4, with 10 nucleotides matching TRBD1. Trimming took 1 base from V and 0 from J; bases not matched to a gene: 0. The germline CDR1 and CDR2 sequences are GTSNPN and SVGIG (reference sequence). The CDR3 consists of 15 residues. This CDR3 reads CAWSGDRGAKNIQYF. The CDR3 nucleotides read TGTGCCTGGAGTGGGGACAGGGGAGCCAAAAACATTCAGTACTTC.

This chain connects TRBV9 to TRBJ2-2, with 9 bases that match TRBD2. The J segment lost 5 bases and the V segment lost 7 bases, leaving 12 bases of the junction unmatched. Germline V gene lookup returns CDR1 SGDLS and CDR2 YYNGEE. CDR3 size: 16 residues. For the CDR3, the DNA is TGTGCCAGCGGACTCGAGGTTAGCGGGAGTACCGGGGAGCTGTTTTTT. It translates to CASGLEVSGSTGELFF.

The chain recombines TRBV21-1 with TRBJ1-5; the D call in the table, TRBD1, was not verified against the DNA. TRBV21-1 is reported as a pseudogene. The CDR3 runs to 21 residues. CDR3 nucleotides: TGTGCCAGCAGCAAAGAGAAGACAGGTACGGCCACCGAGGAGCATAATCAGCCCCAGCATTTT. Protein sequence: CASSKEKTGTATEEHNQPQHF.

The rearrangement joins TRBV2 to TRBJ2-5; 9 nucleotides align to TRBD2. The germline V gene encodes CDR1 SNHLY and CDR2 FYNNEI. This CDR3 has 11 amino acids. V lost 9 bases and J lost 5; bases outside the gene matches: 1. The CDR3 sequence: CASSGGETQYF. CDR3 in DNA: TGTGCCAGTAGCGGGGGTGAGACCCAGTACTTC.

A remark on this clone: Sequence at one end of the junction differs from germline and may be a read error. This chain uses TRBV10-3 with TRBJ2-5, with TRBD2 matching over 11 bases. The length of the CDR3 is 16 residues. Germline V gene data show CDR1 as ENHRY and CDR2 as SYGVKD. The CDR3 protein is CVISGQGSGGAKTQYF. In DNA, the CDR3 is TGTGTCATCAGTGGGCAGGGTAGCGGGGGGGCGAAGACCCAGTACTTC.

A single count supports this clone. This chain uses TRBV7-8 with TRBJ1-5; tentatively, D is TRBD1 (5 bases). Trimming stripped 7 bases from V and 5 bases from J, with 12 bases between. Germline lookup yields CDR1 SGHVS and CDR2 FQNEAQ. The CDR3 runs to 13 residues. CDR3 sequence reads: CASTLGRDQPQHF. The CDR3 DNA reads TGTGCCAGCACCCTTGGCAGGGATCAGCCCCAGCATTTT.

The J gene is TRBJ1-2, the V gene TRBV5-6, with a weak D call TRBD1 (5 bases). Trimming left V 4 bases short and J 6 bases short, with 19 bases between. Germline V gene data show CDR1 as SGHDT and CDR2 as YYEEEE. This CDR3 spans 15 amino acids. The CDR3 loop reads CASSRQILTENGYTF. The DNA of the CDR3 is TGTGCCAGCAGCCGCCAGATTTTGACAGAGAATGGCTACACCTTC.